This TCR beta chain emerged from a study of CD8+ T cells in alopecia areata listed by TCRdb under 2018. Turning to the overall study: The treated patients, all with moderate-to-severe alopecia areata, were enrolled in an open-label pilot trial of oral tofacitinib given at 5 to 10 mg twice daily. Human TCRbeta sequencing covered scalp tissue and sorted CD4+ and CD8+ peripheral blood T cells from patchy and totalis/universalis alopecia areata patients and healthy controls. Amplification of TCRbeta CDR3 regions was done by immunoSEQ multiplex PCR using 35 Vbeta forward primers and 13 Jbeta reverse primers. Tofacitinib-treated patients had biopsies at baseline and at 4 and 24 weeks of treatment, with a later scalp biopsy in several patients. For the treated patients, the SALT score, which quantifies what percentage of scalp surface area is affected, served as the measure of disease severity. RNA was extracted with the PAXgene miRNA kit for fixed scalp, the miRNeasy kit for PBMCs, and the RNeasy kit for mouse skin. Tofacitinib was given for 6 to 18 months, followed by 6 months of follow-up off drug to assess delayed response and recurrence. To study T cell clonal expansion in alopecia areata, the researchers applied high-throughput TCRbeta sequencing to both the C3H/HeJ mouse model and human patients. Scalp clonality was compared across normal scalp (n=4), patchy alopecia areata scalp (n=8), and alopecia totalis/universalis scalp (n=8). The full study reports these points: Lesional scalp, especially in alopecia totalis/universalis, showed higher clonality and more expanded CD8+ clones than normal scalp, suggesting antigenic drive. During tofacitinib treatment, many expanded lesional clones stuck around in both scalp and blood, and this persistence may partly explain why relapse happens after treatment is stopped. Tofacitinib significantly lowered scalp clonality and the number of expanded CD8+ clones among the top 100 scalp clones. Because the treated cohort was small and included a single nonresponder, larger studies are needed to assess links between baseline CD8+ expansion and response. TCR sequences shared between patients were less clear than in mice, possibly partly because of HLA diversity in the patient population. Scalp TCR repertoire analysis is complicated because resident alphabeta T cells in normal human skin are also sequenced, whereas mouse skin is dominated by gammadelta T cells.

This clone was recorded a few times. The clone's antigen remains unknown. It has no much larger one-base neighbor in the sample; base qualities were not kept. This specimen's treatment or condition label, interpreted: oral pan-JAK inhibitor, 5-10 mg twice daily. Peripheral blood and lesional scalp punch biopsies were obtained from patients with alopecia areata. PBMCs were separated by density centrifugation and stained for CD3, CD4 and CD8, after which CD4+ and CD8+ T cells were sorted on a FACSAria. Libraries came from the immunoSEQ multiplex PCR assay. For TCR sequencing, RNA was extracted from every sample and reverse transcribed into cDNA to serve as template. SuperScript III was used to make first-strand cDNA, primed with a 2:1 mix of oligo-dT and random hexamers. A synthetic immune receptor repertoire was used to measure amplification bias, and any remaining bias was corrected computationally. The original pipeline was this. Raw reads were preprocessed for error removal, and CDR3 was defined according to IMGT conventions as running from the conserved cysteine to phenylalanine. Clonality was computed as 1 minus the Shannon entropy, with the entropy normalized by log2 of the number of productive unique TCRs. Whether scalp clones were CD4 or CD8 was inferred by matching scalp TCRbeta sequences against CD4 and CD8 repertoires sorted from blood. TCRdb retrieved this table from immuneACCESS and kept in-frame rearrangements only. Not all clones are present; in checked studies, unresolved V genes account for under half, and no reason is known for the remainder. The V and J calls and clone size are taken from that table; D and trimming were inferred from the DNA. Within this sample are about 180,000 clones, with approximately 49% of them counted one time only. Around a tenth of the sample is in the top ten clones.

The source is a human donor with alopecia areata. The sequences come from CD8+ T cells sorted from blood, collected at week 52, from a patient treated with tofacitinib.

The bases are TGTGCCAGCAGGCCGACAGGGGGTAGTACTGAAGCTTTCTTT. It translates to CASRPTGGSTEAFF. The chain was built from TRBV5-6 and TRBJ1-1, with 9 bases aligning to TRBD1. From the cysteine through the phenylalanine, the CDR3 covers 14 amino acids. The entry retains the CDR3 DNA only, 42 bases that are in frame from base 1. As encoded in the germline V gene, CDR1 is SGHDT while CDR2 is YYEEEE. Germline trimming amounts to 5 bases on V and 5 bases on J, with 7 as the count of junction bases outside the gene matches.